Listed below are T cell receptor beta chains from one sample, sequenced in a study of CD8 T cells in Susac syndrome. Using its own MiXCR run on the immunoSEQ multiplex PCR reads, TCRdb lists one record per CDR3 protein. The sample yields nearly 110,000 distinct CDR3 sequences, roughly 95% seen once. The sequencing sample was made of CD8+ T cells from PBMCs. These receptors were taken from a human donor with Susac syndrome. CDR3s include the opening cysteine and the closing phenylalanine or tryptophan. D genes are given only for firm matches. Part of the rows lack a size; the others show once, few, many or a class for expanded clones.

abundance	v_gene	j_gene	d_gene	CDR3nt	CDR3aa
once	TRBV6-5	TRBJ2-1	.	TGTGCCAGCAGATCCTCGGGTGAGCAGTTCTTC	CASRSSGEQFF
.	TRBV9	TRBJ2-5	TRBD2	TGTGCCAGCTCGAAGGGCGGGGGGGTAGAGACCCAGTACTTC	CASSKGGGVETQYF
.	TRBV7-6	TRBJ2-3	TRBD2	TGTGCCAGCAGCTTAGAATTAGCGGGGGGGTCATTGGATACGCAGTATTTT	CASSLELAGGSLDTQYF
.	TRBV27	TRBJ2-1	.	TGTGCCAGCAGGCGGGGCGGTCTCCAGGACAATGAGCAGTTCTTC	CASRRGGLQDNEQFF
once	TRBV15	TRBJ1-2	TRBD1	TGTGCCACCAGCGGGGACAGGGAGGTCGATGGCTACACCTTC	CATSGDREVDGYTF
few	TRBV9	TRBJ2-2	.	TGTGCCAGCAGCCCGCGGGCCGCGAACACCGGGGAGCTGTTTTTT	CASSPRAANTGELFF
.	TRBV6-5	TRBJ1-4	.	TGTGCCAGCAGTTTGGCAGGGAACGAAAAACTGTTTTTT	CASSLAGNEKLFF
.	TRBV7-2	TRBJ2-6	.	TGTGCCAGCAGCCCTCCGGGCTCTGGGGCCAACGTCCTGACTTTC	CASSPPGSGANVLTF
.	TRBV24-1	TRBJ2-2	TRBD1	TGTGCCACCAGTGACGAAAACACAGGGGCCACCGGGGAGCTGTTTTTT	CATSDENTGATGELFF
.	TRBV5-1	TRBJ1-1	.	TGCGCCAGCAGCTTGGGGGAGGGGGGCGCGACTGAAGCTTTCTTT	CASSLGEGGATEAFF
once	TRBV19	TRBJ2-6	.	TGTGCCAGTAAGTCTGGGGCCAACGTCCTGACTTTC	CASKSGANVLTF